One sample yielded the 4 T cell receptor beta chains listed below, sequenced in a study of cytomegalovirus exposure and HLA in healthy donors. The study ran its PCR with 60 Vbeta and 13 Jbeta primers. Generated by immunoSEQ multiplex PCR, the TCRdb table keeps only in-frame clones and is missing some. The sample holds approximately 260,000 clones, roughly four fifths seen once. Input material: PBMCs. These receptors came from a woman between 40 and 55 years old in good health and CMV-seropositive.

The chain employs TRBV27 and TRBJ1-1; possibly TRBD1 for D (6 bases). The V end was cut by 8 bases, the J end by 5 bases, with 24 bases between. The length of the CDR3 is 16 residues. The V gene's germline CDR1 is MNHEY and CDR2 SMNVEV (reference sequence). Here the CDR3 reads CASRVAGGVGSTEAFF. The CDR3 bases are TGTGCCAGCCGAGTTGCGGGGGGCGTCGGGAGTACTGAAGCTTTCTTT.

On this clone: At one of its ends the junction is not consistent with the germline gene, which may arise from a read error. This sample also contains other DNA sequences that code for the same CDR3. V and J are TRBV6-5 and TRBJ1-6; no reliable D call. There are 16 residues in the CDR3. Germline-derived CDR1 and CDR2 are MNHEY and SVGAGI. In DNA form, the CDR3 reads TGTGCCAGTAGTTACACGGGAAGCTCCTATAATTCACCCCTCCACTTT. Encoded protein: CASSYTGSSYNSPLHF.

This chain connects TRBV11-3 to TRBJ2-7; D gene unclear. Trimming cost V 2 bases and J 7 bases, with 6 bases left between them. The CDR3 sequence is 11 residues long. The V gene's germline CDR1 is SGHNT and CDR2 YENEEA. The CDR3 DNA reads TGTGCCAGCAGCTTATCCAAAGAGCAGTACTTC. Amino acids: CASSLSKEQYF.

This rearrangement joins TRBV25-1 to TRBJ1-3, with D perhaps matching TRBD1 (5 bases). The CDR3 length is 16 residues. The V end lost 0 bases, the J end lost 1 base, and 10 bases lay between the germline ends. Germline loops: CDR1 MGHDK, CDR2 SYGVNS. CDR3 amino acids: CASSEYRAESGNTIYF. CDR3 bases: TGTGCCAGCAGTGAATACAGGGCAGAATCTGGAAACACCATATATTTT.